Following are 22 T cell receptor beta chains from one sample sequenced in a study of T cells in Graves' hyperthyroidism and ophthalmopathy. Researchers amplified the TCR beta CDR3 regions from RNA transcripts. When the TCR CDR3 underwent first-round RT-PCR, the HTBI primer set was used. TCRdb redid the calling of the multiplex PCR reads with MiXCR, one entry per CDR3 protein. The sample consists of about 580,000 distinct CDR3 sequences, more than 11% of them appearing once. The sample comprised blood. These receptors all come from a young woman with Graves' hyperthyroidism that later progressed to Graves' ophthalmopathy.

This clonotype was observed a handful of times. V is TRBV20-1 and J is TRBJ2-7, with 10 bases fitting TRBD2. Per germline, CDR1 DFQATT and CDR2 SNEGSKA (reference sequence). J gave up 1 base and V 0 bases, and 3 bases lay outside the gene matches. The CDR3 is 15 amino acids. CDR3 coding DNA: TGCAGTGCTAGAGATATACTAGCGGGGTCCTACGAGCAGTACTTC. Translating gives CSARDILAGSYEQYF.

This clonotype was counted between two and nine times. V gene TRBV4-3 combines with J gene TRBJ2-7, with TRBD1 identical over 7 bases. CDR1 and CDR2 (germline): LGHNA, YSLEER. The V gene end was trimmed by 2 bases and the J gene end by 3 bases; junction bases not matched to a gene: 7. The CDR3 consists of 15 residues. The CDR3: CASSQNRQGLYEQYF. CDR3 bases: TGCGCCAGCAGCCAAAACCGACAGGGCCTCTACGAGCAGTACTTC.

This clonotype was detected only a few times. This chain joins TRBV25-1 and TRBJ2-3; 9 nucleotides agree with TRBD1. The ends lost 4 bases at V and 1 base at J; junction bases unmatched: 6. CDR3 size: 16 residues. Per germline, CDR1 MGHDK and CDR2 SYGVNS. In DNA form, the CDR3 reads TGTGCCAGCAGTGTAGGCACAGGGGGCGGCACAGATACGCAGTATTTT. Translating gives CASSVGTGGGTDTQYF.

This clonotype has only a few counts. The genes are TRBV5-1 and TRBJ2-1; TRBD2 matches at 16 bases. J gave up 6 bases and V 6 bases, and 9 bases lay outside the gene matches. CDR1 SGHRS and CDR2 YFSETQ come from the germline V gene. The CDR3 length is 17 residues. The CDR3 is CASNPGLAGGPSNEQFF. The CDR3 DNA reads TGCGCCAGCAACCCGGGACTAGCGGGAGGGCCTAGCAATGAGCAGTTCTTC.

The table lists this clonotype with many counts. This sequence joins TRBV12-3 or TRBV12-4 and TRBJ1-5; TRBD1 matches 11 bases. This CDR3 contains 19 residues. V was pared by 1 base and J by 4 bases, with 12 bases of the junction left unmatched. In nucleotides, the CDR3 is TGTGCCAGCAGTTTAGGGGTCCGGGACAGGGGGAGGGAGAATCAGCCCCAGCATTTT. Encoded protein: CASSLGVRDRGRENQPQHF.

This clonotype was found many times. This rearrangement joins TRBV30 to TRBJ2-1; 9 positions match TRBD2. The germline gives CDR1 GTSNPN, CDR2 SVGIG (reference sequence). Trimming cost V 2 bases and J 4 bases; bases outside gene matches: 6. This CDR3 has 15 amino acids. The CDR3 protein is CAWSSSGRLYNEQFF. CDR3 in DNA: TGTGCCTGGAGTTCCAGCGGGAGGTTGTACAATGAGCAGTTCTTC.

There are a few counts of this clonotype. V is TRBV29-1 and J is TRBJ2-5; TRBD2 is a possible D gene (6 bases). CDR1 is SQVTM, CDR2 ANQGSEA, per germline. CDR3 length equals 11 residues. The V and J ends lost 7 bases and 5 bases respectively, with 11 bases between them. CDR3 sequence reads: CSARRGETQYF. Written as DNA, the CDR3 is TGCAGCGCCCGACGGGGGGAGACCCAGTACTTC.

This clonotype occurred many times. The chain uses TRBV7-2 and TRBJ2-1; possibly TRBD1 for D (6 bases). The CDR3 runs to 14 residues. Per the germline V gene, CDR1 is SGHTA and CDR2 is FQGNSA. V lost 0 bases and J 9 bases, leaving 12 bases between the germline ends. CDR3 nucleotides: TGTGCCAGCAGCTTAGCCACAGGGAGAAGTGAGCAGTTCTTC. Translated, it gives CASSLATGRSEQFF.

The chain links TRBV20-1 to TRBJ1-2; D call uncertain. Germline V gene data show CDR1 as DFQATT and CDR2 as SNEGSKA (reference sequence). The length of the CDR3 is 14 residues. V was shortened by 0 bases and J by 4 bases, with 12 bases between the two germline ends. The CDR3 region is CSARDSWAAYGYTF. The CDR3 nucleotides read TGCAGTGCTAGAGACTCGTGGGCCGCCTATGGCTACACCTTC.

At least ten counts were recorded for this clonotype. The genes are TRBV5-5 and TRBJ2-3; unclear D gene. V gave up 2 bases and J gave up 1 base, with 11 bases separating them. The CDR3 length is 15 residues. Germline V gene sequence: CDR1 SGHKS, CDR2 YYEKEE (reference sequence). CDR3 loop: CASSFNFPRTDTQYF. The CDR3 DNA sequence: TGTGCCAGCAGCTTTAATTTCCCACGCACAGATACGCAGTATTTT.

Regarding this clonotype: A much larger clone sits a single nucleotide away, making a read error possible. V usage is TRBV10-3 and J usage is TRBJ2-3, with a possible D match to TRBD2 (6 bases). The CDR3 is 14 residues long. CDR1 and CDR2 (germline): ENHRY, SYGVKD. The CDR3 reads CTIRTEGGTDTQYF. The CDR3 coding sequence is TGTACCATCAGGACGGAGGGAGGCACAGATACGCAGTATTTT.

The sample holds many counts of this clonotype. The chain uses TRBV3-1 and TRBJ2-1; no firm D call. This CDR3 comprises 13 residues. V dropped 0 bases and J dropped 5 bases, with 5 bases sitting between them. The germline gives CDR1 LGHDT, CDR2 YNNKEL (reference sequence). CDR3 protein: CASSQDRNNEQFF. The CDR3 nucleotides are TGTGCCAGCAGCCAAGATCGCAACAATGAGCAGTTCTTC.

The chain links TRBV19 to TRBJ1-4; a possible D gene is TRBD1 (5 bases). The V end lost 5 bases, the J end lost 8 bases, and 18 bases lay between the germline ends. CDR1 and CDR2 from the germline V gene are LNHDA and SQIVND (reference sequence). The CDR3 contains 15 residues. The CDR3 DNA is TGTGCCAGTAGTCCCGGAGGGGTGGGGAGAGAAAAACTGTTTTTT. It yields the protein CASSPGGVGREKLFF.

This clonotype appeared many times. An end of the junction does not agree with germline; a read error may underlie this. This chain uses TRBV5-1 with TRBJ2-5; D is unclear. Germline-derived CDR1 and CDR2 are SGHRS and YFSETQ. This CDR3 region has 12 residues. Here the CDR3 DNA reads TGTGCCAGCAGCTTAATGGGTGAGACCCAGTACTTC. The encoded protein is CASSLMGETQYF.

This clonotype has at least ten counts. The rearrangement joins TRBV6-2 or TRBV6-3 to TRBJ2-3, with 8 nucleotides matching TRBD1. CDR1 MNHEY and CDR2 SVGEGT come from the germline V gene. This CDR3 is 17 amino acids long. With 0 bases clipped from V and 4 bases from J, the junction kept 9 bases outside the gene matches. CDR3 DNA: TGTGCCAGCAGTTACTCGGTTCCAGGGGGCATTTCAGATACGCAGTATTTT. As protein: CASSYSVPGGISDTQYF.

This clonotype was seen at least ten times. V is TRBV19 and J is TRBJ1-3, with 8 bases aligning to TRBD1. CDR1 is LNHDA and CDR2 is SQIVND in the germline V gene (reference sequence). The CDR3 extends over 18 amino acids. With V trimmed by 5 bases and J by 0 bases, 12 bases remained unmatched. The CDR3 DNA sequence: TGTGCCAGTAGTCCCCTCCGACAGGGGCGCAGCTCTGGAAACACCATATATTTT. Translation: CASSPLRQGRSSGNTIYF.

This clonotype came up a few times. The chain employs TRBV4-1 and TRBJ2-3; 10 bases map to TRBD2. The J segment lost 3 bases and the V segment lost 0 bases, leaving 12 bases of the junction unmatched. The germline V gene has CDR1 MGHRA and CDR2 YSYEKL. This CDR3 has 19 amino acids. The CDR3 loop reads CASSQDASGRALGTDTQYF. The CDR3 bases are TGCGCCAGCAGCCAAGATGCTAGCGGGAGAGCACTTGGGACAGATACGCAGTATTTT.

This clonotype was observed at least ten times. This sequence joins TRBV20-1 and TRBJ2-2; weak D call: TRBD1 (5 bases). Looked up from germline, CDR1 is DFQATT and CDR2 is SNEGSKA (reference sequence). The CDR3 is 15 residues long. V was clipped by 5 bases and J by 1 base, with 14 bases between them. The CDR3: CSAFKKTENTGELFF. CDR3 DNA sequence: TGCAGTGCTTTCAAAAAGACAGAGAACACCGGGGAGCTGTTTTTT.

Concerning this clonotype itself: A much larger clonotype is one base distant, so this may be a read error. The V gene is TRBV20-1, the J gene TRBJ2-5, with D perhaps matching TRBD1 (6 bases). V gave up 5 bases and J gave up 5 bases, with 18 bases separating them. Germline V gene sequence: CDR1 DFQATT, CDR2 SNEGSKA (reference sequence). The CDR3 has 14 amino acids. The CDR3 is CSAGWATTGETQYF. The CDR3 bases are TGCAGTGCTGGATGGGCCACCACAGGGGAGACCCAGTACTTC.

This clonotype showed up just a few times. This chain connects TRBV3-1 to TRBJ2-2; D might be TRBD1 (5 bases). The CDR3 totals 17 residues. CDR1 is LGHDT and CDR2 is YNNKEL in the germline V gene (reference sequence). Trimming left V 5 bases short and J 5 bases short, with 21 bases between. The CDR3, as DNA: TGTGCCAGCAGCGAAGGGGAATATGAAAGTTGGACCGGGGAGCTGTTTTTT. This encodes CASSEGEYESWTGELFF. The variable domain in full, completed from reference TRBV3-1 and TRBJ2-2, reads DTAVSQTPKYLVTQMGNDKSIKCEQNLGHDTMYWYKQDSKKFLKIMFSYNNKELIINETVPNRFSPKSPDKAHLNLHINSLELGDSAVYFCASSEGEYESWTGELFFGEGSRLTVL.

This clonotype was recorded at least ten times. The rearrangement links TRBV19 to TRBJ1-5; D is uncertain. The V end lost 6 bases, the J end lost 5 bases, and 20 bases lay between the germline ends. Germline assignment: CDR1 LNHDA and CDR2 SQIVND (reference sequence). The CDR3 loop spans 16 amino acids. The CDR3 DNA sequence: TGTGCCAGTAGACATATCGGCCCTACGATCCATCAGCCCCAGCATTTT. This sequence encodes CASRHIGPTIHQPQHF.

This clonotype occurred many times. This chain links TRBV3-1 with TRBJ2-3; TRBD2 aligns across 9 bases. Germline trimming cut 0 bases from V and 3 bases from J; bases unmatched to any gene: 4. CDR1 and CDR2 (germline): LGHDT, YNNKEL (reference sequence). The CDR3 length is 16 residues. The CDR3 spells CASSQDFSGSTDTQYF. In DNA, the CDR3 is TGTGCCAGCAGCCAAGATTTTAGCGGGAGTACAGATACGCAGTATTTT.